This T cell receptor (beta chain) is from a study of blood T cell repertoires in COVID-19. Sequenced by immunoSEQ multiplex PCR; TCRdb stores in-frame clones only, minus some. The table lists hundreds of thousands of clones, around 89% of them singletons. CDR3 length: 14 amino acids. V shed 3 bases, J shed 7 bases, and the junction held 7 bases outside the gene matches. Germline V CDR1 and CDR2: LGHDT, YNNKEL (reference sequence). This receptor was obtained from a woman in her 30s with COVID-19, enrolled during active disease. The V gene is TRBV3-1 (or the pseudogene TRBV3-2), the J gene TRBJ1-2, with 8 bases fitting TRBD1. Sequenced: peripheral blood. The CDR3 DNA is TGTGCCAGCAGCCAGGGGACAGGAATTCGTGGCTACACCTTC. Translating it yields CASSQGTGIRGYTF.